This TCR beta chain was sequenced in a study of control samples from healthy donors and cancer patients. Method: immunoSEQ multiplex PCR; TCRdb's copy keeps in-frame clones and lacks some. The sample comprises some 66,000 clones, approximately 85% of which are singletons, and 4.5% to 6.5% rests with the top ten. The CDR3 length is 15 residues. CDR1 is GTSNPN, CDR2 SVGIG, per germline (reference sequence). The V end was cut by 2 bases, the J end by 5 bases, with 16 bases between. Input material: blood. The chain joins TRBV30 to TRBJ2-1; D is tentatively TRBD1 or TRBD2 (5 bases each). This TCR derives from a man aged 35 to 55 in good health. The CDR3 nucleotides are TGTGCCTGGAGTCTCAGGGCGCCGCGGGACAATGAGCAGTTCTTC. It yields the protein CAWSLRAPRDNEQFF.